One sample yielded the 27 T cell receptor beta chains listed below, sequenced in a study of memory CD4+ T cells and cytomegalovirus serostatus. The data were produced by immunoSEQ multiplex PCR, yet TCRdb's version contains in-frame clones alone and is incomplete. The data contain tens of thousands of clones, 60% to 85% of them seen just once; the ten biggest clones take up 0.55% to 0.7%. The sort gate was single viable CD3+CD4+CD8-CD45RO+ cells for memory CD4+ T cells. Sequenced sample: memory CD4+ T cells from blood. Receptors were obtained from an adult in good health and CMV-seronegative.

The genes are TRBV30 and TRBJ1-5; no clear D. This CDR3 is 19 amino acids long. Germline CDR1 and CDR2: GTSNPN and SVGIG (reference sequence). V was pared by 2 bases and J by 6 bases, with 29 bases between. DNA for the CDR3: TGTGCCTGGAGTACCACTCTCACCGACCCAGGAGGAGGGAGTCAGCCCCAGCATTTT. Residues: CAWSTTLTDPGGGSQPQHF. The full variable domain, completed using reference TRBV30 and TRBJ1-5, is SQTIHQWPATLVQPVGSPLSLECTVEGTSNPNLYWYRQAAGRGLQLLFYSVGIGQISSEVPQNLSASRPQDRQFILSSKKLLLSDSGFYLCAWSTTLTDPGGGSQPQHFGDGTRLSIL.

The rearrangement links TRBV21-1 to TRBJ2-7; TRBD2, the table's D call, lacks a check against the DNA. TRBV21-1 is marked as a pseudogene. CDR3 length equals 16 residues. CDR3 amino acids: CASSKGVLRVNYEQYF. In DNA, the CDR3 is TGTGCCAGCAGCAAAGGAGTCTTAAGAGTTAACTACGAGCAGTACTTC.

By its share, this clone is medium-sized. The chain links TRBV27 to TRBJ1-4; TRBD1 matches at 8 bases. V was pared by 6 bases and J by 4 bases, with 4 bases of the junction left unmatched. Per germline, CDR1 MNHEY and CDR2 SMNVEV (reference sequence). The CDR3 sequence is 14 residues long. In DNA, the CDR3 is TGTGCCAGCAGCGGACAGGGAAGTAATGAAAAACTGTTTTTT. Its translation: CASSGQGSNEKLFF.

The chain combines TRBV4-2 with TRBJ2-7, with D possibly TRBD1 on 6 matching bases. Trimming pared 0 bases from V and 3 bases from J, leaving 12 bases between. This CDR3 region has 15 residues. Looked up from germline, CDR1 is LGHNA and CDR2 is YNFKEQ. The CDR3 coding sequence is TGTGCCAGCAGCCAAGAATTCACAGGGATCTACGAGCAGTACTTC. Translated, it gives CASSQEFTGIYEQYF.

The V and J genes are TRBV7-2 and TRBJ2-5, with D hard to call. Germline assignment: CDR1 SGHTA and CDR2 FQGNSA. Trimming cost V 6 bases and J 2 bases, with 16 bases left between them. The CDR3 is made up of 15 amino acids. The CDR3 region has the DNA TGTGCCAGCAGTCGACAAGCCGGGTTACAAGAGACCCAGTACTTC. It codes for CASSRQAGLQETQYF. The whole variable domain, remainder taken from reference TRBV7-2 and TRBJ2-5, is GAGVSQSPSNKVTEKGKDVELRCDPISGHTALYWYRQSLGQGLEFLIYFQGNSAPDKSGLPSDRFSAERTGGSVSTLTIQRTQQEDSAVYLCASSRQAGLQETQYFGPGTRLLVL.

CDR3 DNA sequence: TGTGCCAGCAGCTACACAGGGAACTATGGCTACACCTTC. It specifies CASSYTGNYGYTF. This chain uses TRBV13 with TRBJ1-2, with D maybe TRBD1 (6 bases). Trimming took off 4 bases at V and 2 bases at J, with 8 bases between the two ends. This CDR3 comprises 13 residues. Germline loops: CDR1 PRHDT, CDR2 FYEKMQ (reference sequence).

This rearrangement joins TRBV5-1 to TRBJ1-2; 9 positions match TRBD1. V lost 2 bases and J lost 0; bases outside the gene matches: 2. CDR3 length equals 15 residues. Germline V gene lookup returns CDR1 SGHRS and CDR2 YFSETQ. The CDR3 nucleotides are TGCGCCAGCAGCTTCAACAGGGGGCCTAACTATGGCTACACCTTC. Amino acid sequence: CASSFNRGPNYGYTF.

This clone has a single count. The chain links TRBV6-1 to TRBJ1-5; D unresolved. The V gene lost 4 bases and the J gene lost 5 bases, with 15 bases spanning the gap. CDR1 MNHNS and CDR2 SASEGT come from the germline V gene. This CDR3 is 15 amino acids long. The chain's CDR3 is CASSGTGRGDQPQHF. CDR3 DNA: TGTGCCAGCAGTGGAACCGGGCGGGGTGATCAGCCCCAGCATTTT.

This chain joins TRBV7-8 and TRBJ2-3, with D perhaps given as TRBD1 or TRBD2 (5 bases each). This CDR3 is 18 amino acids long. The V end lost 2 bases, the J end lost 1 base, and 19 bases lay between the germline ends. The germline V gene has CDR1 SGHVS and CDR2 FQNEAQ. CDR3 sequence (DNA): TGTGCCAGCAGCTTACTGGTCCCGGGACCCCTTCGCACAGATACGCAGTATTTT. Amino acid sequence: CASSLLVPGPLRTDTQYF.

The rearrangement joins TRBV7-9 to TRBJ1-6, with D possibly TRBD1 on 5 matching bases. V was trimmed by 5 bases and J by 7 bases, leaving 12 bases between them. The CDR3 totals 14 residues. The germline CDR1 and CDR2 sequences are SEHNR and FQNEAQ (reference sequence). The CDR3 coding sequence is TGTGCCAGCAGCCCCGACAGTGGGAATTCACCCCTCCACTTT. Amino acid sequence: CASSPDSGNSPLHF.

The chain recombines TRBV9 with TRBJ1-2, with D unclear. Trimming left V 6 bases short and J 8 bases short, with 17 bases between. The CDR3 covers 13 residues. Germline V gene sequence: CDR1 SGDLS, CDR2 YYNGEE. Written as DNA, the CDR3 is TGTGCCAGCACCCGAGGACGGGAAGGGGGCTACACCTTC. Amino acids: CASTRGREGGYTF.

The gene calls are TRBV5-1 and TRBJ2-2; 8 nucleotides line up with TRBD1. There are 14 residues in the CDR3. Germline V gene sequence: CDR1 SGHRS, CDR2 YFSETQ. The trim removed 5 bases at V and 10 bases at J, leaving 10 bases unmatched. The CDR3 nucleotides are TGCGCCAGCAGTCTGGGACAGGTGCATGAGGAGCTGTTTTTT. It translates to CASSLGQVHEELFF.

In nucleotides, the CDR3 is TGTGCCAGTAGATCAAGGACAGGGGGCATCTATGGCTACACCTTC. This codes for CASRSRTGGIYGYTF. This rearrangement joins TRBV19 to TRBJ1-2, with 11 bases fitting TRBD1. The CDR3 spans 15 residues. V trimming: 6 bases; J trimming: 4 bases; junction bases outside the gene matches: 7. Germline V gene data show CDR1 as LNHDA and CDR2 as SQIVND (reference sequence).

The genes are TRBV4-1 and TRBJ2-1, with D possibly TRBD2 on 7 matching bases. Germline V lookup: CDR1 MGHRA, CDR2 YSYEKL. The ends were cut back, 1 base at V and 2 bases at J, with 15 bases in the middle. The CDR3 length is 17 residues. For the CDR3, the DNA is TGCGCCAGCAGCCAAGTATCCGCGGGGGCACCCTACAATGAGCAGTTCTTC. This gives the protein CASSQVSAGAPYNEQFF.

The rearrangement uses TRBV11-2 and TRBJ2-3, with D hard to call. Between the trimmed V and J ends, which lost 5 bases and 2 bases, there was a span of 11 bases. Germline CDR1 SGHAT, CDR2 FQNNGV. The length of the CDR3 is 14 residues. The CDR3 region is CASSGYRVTDTQYF. For the CDR3, the DNA is TGTGCCAGCAGCGGCTACCGAGTCACAGATACGCAGTATTTT.

This clone came up once. This rearrangement joins TRBV18 to TRBJ1-1; 10 bases fit TRBD1. The CDR3 is made up of 16 amino acids. Germline values: CDR1 KGHSH, CDR2 LQKENI. J lost 4 bases, V lost 3 bases, and 8 bases had no gene match. The CDR3 region has the DNA TGTGCCAGCTCACCTTCGACAGGGGGCGCTGGCACTGAAGCTTTCTTT. It is translated as CASSPSTGGAGTEAFF.

The rearrangement links TRBV5-4 to TRBJ2-3; 7 nucleotides line up with TRBD2. The CDR3 has 14 amino acids. The germline V gene has CDR1 SGHNT and CDR2 YYREEE (reference sequence). Germline trimming cut 5 bases from V and 7 bases from J; bases unmatched to any gene: 10. This chain's CDR3 is CASSGGVLGNTQYF. The CDR3 nucleotides read TGTGCCAGCAGTGGGGGGGTGCTTGGAAATACGCAGTATTTT.

A single count supports this clone. The rearrangement uses TRBV2 and TRBJ2-3; a possible D gene is TRBD1 (5 bases). The V gene lost 4 bases and the J gene lost 2 bases, with 13 bases spanning the gap. Per the germline V gene, CDR1 is SNHLY and CDR2 is FYNNEI. The CDR3 loop spans 15 amino acids. The CDR3 sequence is CASSGQGGYTDTQYF. In DNA, the CDR3 is TGTGCCAGCAGTGGGCAGGGCGGTTACACAGATACGCAGTATTTT. Full variable domain (remainder filled in from reference TRBV2 and TRBJ2-3): EPEVTQTPSHQVTQMGQEVILRCVPISNHLYFYWYRQILGQKVEFLVSFYNNEISEKSEIFDDQFSVERPDGSNFTLKIRSTKLEDSAMYFCASSGQGGYTDTQYFGPGTRLTVL.

The J gene is TRBJ2-7, the V gene TRBV14, with 9 bases lining up with TRBD1. Germline V gene data show CDR1 as SGHDN and CDR2 as FVKESK. V shed 3 bases and J 5 bases; nucleotides not matched to a gene: 11. CDR3 size: 16 residues. The CDR3 nucleotides are TGTGCCAGCAGCCATCGGACCGGGACAGGGTACCACGAGCAGTACTTC. Protein product: CASSHRTGTGYHEQYF.

The chain is built from TRBV27 and TRBJ2-1; no clear D gene. The CDR3 has 14 amino acids. Germline lookup yields CDR1 MNHEY and CDR2 SMNVEV (reference sequence). Trimming shortened V by 4 bases and J by 3 bases, and 10 bases separated the two germline ends. CDR3 amino acids: CASSSVVHYNEQFF. The CDR3 nucleotides read TGTGCCAGCAGTTCGGTGGTTCACTACAATGAGCAGTTCTTC.

The chain joins TRBV18 to TRBJ2-2; tentative D call: TRBD2 (5 bases). V lost 1 base and J 0 bases, leaving 9 bases between the germline ends. This CDR3 contains 16 residues. CDR1 and CDR2 from the germline V gene are KGHSH and LQKENI. CDR3 nucleotide sequence: TGTGCCAGCTCACCACTTCCGGGATCGAACACCGGGGAGCTGTTTTTT. As protein: CASSPLPGSNTGELFF. Together with reference TRBV18 and TRBJ2-2, the CDR3 gives the full variable domain: NAGVMQNPRHLVRRRGQEARLRCSPMKGHSHVYWYRQLPEEGLKFMVYLQKENIIDESGMPKERFSAEFPKEGPSILRIQQVVRGDSAAYFCASSPLPGSNTGELFFGEGSRLTVL.

The chain combines TRBV6-6 with TRBJ1-6; D might be TRBD1 (6 bases). Germline lookup yields CDR1 MNHNY and CDR2 SVGAGI (reference sequence). The V end was cut by 8 bases, the J end by 5 bases, with 13 bases between. The CDR3 contains 14 residues. The CDR3 spells CASGKDSHNSPLHF. CDR3 nucleotide sequence: TGTGCCAGCGGAAAGGACAGCCATAATTCACCCCTCCACTTT.

This clone ranks as medium-sized (0.01 to 0.1%). The chain is built from TRBV6-1 and TRBJ1-6, with D perhaps matching TRBD1 (6 bases). Trimming took 1 base from V and 9 from J, leaving 13 bases between them. There are 15 residues in the CDR3. CDR1 and CDR2 (germline): MNHNS, SASEGT. The CDR3 nucleotides are TGTGCCAGCAGTGAAGTTTCACAGGGTGCTTCACCCCTCCACTTT. This sequence encodes CASSEVSQGASPLHF.

This chain links TRBV5-4 with TRBJ1-1; D ambiguous. V shed 0 bases and J shed 2 bases, with 8 bases lying between them. Germline-derived CDR1 and CDR2 are SGHNT and YYREEE (reference sequence). This CDR3 contains 14 residues. The CDR3 DNA sequence: TGTGCCAGCAGCTTGGTTAGCAGAAACACTGAAGCTTTCTTT. Protein sequence: CASSLVSRNTEAFF.

V gene TRBV27 combines with J gene TRBJ1-5, with a tentative D call TRBD1 (6 bases). V lost 3 bases and J lost 4, with 7 bases in between. This CDR3 is 13 amino acids long. CDR1 MNHEY and CDR2 SMNVEV come from the germline V gene (reference sequence). CDR3 in DNA: TGTGCCAGCAGTTTGACAGGTAATCAGCCCCAGCATTTT. This sequence encodes CASSLTGNQPQHF.

This clone appeared a single time. The chain employs TRBV7-9 and TRBJ2-7; D may be TRBD1 (5 bases). V was trimmed by 6 bases and J by 4 bases, leaving 16 bases between them. The germline CDR1 and CDR2 sequences are SEHNR and FQNEAQ (reference sequence). This CDR3 comprises 14 residues. The CDR3 bases are TGTGCCAGCAGTTCGACAGCACAAGTTTACGAGCAGTACTTC. This encodes CASSSTAQVYEQYF.

This clone has only a few counts. The gene calls are TRBV18 and TRBJ2-7, with TRBD2 matching 11 bases. This CDR3 is built from 15 residues. Trimming cost V 6 bases and J 3 bases; bases outside gene matches: 7. Per germline, CDR1 KGHSH and CDR2 LQKENI. In DNA form, the CDR3 reads TGTGCCAGCTCCCCCCGACTAGCGGGGCGCTACGAGCAGTACTTC. This translates into CASSPRLAGRYEQYF.